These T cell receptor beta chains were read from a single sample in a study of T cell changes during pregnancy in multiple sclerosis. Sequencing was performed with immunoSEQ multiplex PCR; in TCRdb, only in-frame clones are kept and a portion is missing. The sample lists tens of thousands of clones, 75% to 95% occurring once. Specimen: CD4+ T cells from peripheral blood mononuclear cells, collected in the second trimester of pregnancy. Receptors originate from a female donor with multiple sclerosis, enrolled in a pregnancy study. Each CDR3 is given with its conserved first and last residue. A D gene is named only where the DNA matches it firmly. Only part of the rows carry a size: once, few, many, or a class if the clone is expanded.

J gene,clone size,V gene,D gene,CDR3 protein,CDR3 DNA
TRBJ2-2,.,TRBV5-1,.,CASSPKPAGEGAGELFF,TGCGCCAGCAGCCCGAAGCCCGCAGGGGAAGGGGCCGGGGAGCTGTTTTTT
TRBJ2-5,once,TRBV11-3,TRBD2,CASSKAGSLETQYF,TGTGCCAGCAGTAAAGCGGGATCGTTGGAGACCCAGTACTTC
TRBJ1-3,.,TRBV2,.,CARRQNSSGNTIYF,TGTGCCCGTCGACAGAATAGCTCTGGAAACACCATATATTTT
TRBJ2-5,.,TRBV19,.,CASSIMGDSETQYF,TGTGCCAGTAGTATAATGGGGGACTCCGAGACCCAGTACTTC
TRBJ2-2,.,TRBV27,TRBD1,CASSLGQGLPGELFF,TGTGCCAGCAGTCTGGGACAGGGCCTTCCCGGGGAGCTGTTTTTT
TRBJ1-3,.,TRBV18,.,CASSPMVTVTSGNTIYF,TGTGCCAGCTCACCAATGGTAACGGTTACTTCTGGAAACACCATATATTTT
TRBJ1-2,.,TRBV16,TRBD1,CASSLAPGGANGYTF,TGTGCCAGCAGCCTCGCCCCAGGGGGCGCGAATGGCTACACCTTC
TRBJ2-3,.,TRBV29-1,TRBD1,CSVATGSGTDTQYF,TGCAGCGTTGCGACAGGGTCCGGCACAGATACGCAGTATTTT
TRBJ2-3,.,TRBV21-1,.,CASSKAGTGEVDTQYF,TGTGCCAGCAGCAAAGCCGGGACAGGGGAAGTGGATACGCAGTATTTT
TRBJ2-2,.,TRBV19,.,CASRTGTLNTGELFF,TGTGCCAGTAGAACCGGGACTCTGAACACCGGGGAGCTGTTTTTT
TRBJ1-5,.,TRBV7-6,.,CASSLGAGQPQHF,TGTGCCAGCAGCTTAGGCGCAGGGCAGCCCCAGCATTTT
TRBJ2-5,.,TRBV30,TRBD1,CAWSADRGQGTQYF,TGTGCCTGGAGTGCCGACAGGGGGCAGGGGACCCAGTACTTC
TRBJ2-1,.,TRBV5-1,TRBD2,CASSLVGSGRINEQFF,TGCGCCAGCAGCTTGGTGGGGAGCGGGAGAATCAATGAGCAGTTCTTC
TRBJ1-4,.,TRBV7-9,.,CASSLDSEKLFF,TGTGCCAGCAGCTTAGACAGTGAAAAACTGTTTTTT
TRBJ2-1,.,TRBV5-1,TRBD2,CASSSGSGRASGEQFF,TGCGCCAGCAGCTCGGGGAGCGGGAGGGCCTCGGGTGAGCAGTTCTTC
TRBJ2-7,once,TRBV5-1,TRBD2,CASSPTGGYEQYF,TGCGCCAGCAGCCCCACGGGGGGCTACGAGCAGTACTTC
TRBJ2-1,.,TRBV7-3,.,CASSLSGDSYNEQFF,TGTGCCAGCAGCTTATCGGGGGACTCCTACAATGAGCAGTTCTTC
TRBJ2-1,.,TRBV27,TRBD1,CASQPYGGTGGNEQFF,TGTGCCAGCCAACCTTACGGGGGGACAGGGGGAAATGAGCAGTTCTTC
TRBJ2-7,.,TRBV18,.,CASSPSVSYEQYF,TGTGCCAGCTCACCCTCTGTGTCCTACGAGCAGTACTTC
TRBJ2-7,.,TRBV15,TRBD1,CATSRGGTGEDEQYF,TGTGCCACCAGCAGAGGTGGGACAGGGGAAGACGAGCAGTACTTC
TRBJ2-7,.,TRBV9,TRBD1,CASSRSGQGRMAEQYF,TGTGCCAGCAGCCGGAGCGGACAGGGAAGAATGGCCGAGCAGTACTTC
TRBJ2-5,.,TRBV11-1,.,CASSLQSSKTQYF,TGTGCCAGCAGCTTACAAAGCTCGAAGACCCAGTACTTC
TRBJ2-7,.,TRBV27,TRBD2,CASSLRREMYEQYF,TGTGCCAGCAGTTTAAGGCGGGAGATGTACGAGCAGTACTTC
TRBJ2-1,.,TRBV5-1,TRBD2,CASSQLRSGTSGSMVNEQFF,TGCGCCAGCAGCCAACTTCGCTCCGGGACTAGCGGGAGCATGGTCAATGAGCAGTTCTTC
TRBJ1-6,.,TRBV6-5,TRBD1,CASRDRGNNSPLHF,TGTGCCAGCCGGGACAGGGGCAATAATTCACCCCTCCACTTT
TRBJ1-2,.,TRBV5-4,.,CASSPPTGLYGYTF,TGTGCCAGCAGCCCACCGACAGGACTCTATGGCTACACCTTC
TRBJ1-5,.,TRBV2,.,CASSGGLAQPQHF,TGTGCCAGCAGTGGGGGGCTGGCTCAGCCCCAGCATTTT
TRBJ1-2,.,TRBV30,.,CAWSRQTWTMAF,TGTGCCTGGAGCCGACAGACTTGGACTATGGCCTTC
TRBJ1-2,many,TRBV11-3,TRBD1,CASSLEGRQGVYGYTF,TGTGCCAGCAGCTTAGAGGGGAGACAGGGAGTCTATGGCTACACCTTC
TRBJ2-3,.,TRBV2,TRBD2,CASTTTRSGGVDTQYF,TGTGCCAGCACCACCACAAGGAGCGGGGGGGTGGATACGCAGTATTTT
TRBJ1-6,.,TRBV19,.,CASSPGHSSYNSPLHF,TGTGCCAGTAGTCCCGGACATAGCTCCTATAATTCACCCCTCCACTTT
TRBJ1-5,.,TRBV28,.,CASRESKWTSNQPQHF,TGTGCCAGCAGGGAGAGTAAGTGGACAAGCAATCAGCCCCAGCATTTT
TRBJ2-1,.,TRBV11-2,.,CASRSPGGRIYEQFF,TGTGCCAGCAGGTCCCCCGGGGGGCGTATCTATGAGCAGTTCTTC
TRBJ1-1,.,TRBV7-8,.,CASSLITGEAFF,TGTGCCAGCAGCTTAATCACGGGGGAAGCTTTCTTT
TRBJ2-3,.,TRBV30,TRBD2,CAWRFWRGGLTDTQYF,TGTGCCTGGAGATTCTGGCGGGGGGGCCTCACAGATACGCAGTATTTT
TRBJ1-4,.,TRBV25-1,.,CASSEYKWGDEKLFF,TGTGCCAGCAGTGAATATAAATGGGGGGATGAAAAACTGTTTTTT
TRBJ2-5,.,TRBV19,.,CASSTGMETQYF,TGTGCCAGTAGTACAGGGATGGAGACCCAGTACTTC
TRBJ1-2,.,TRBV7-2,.,CASSLGGGNGYGYTF,TGTGCCAGCAGCTTAGGAGGAGGGAATGGCTATGGCTACACCTTC
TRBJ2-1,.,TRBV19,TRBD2,CASSRLASIWNEQFF,TGTGCCAGTAGTAGACTAGCCAGTATATGGAATGAGCAGTTCTTC
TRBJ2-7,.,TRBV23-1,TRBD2,CASTAGLAVNYEQYF,TGCGCCAGCACCGCGGGACTAGCTGTAAACTACGAGCAGTACTTC
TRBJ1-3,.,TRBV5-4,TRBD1,CASSFRDSSGNTIYF,TGTGCCAGCAGCTTCCGGGACAGCTCTGGAAACACCATATATTTT
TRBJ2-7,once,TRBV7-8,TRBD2,CASSLEGDGGRGPYEQYF,TGTGCCAGCAGCTTAGAGGGTGATGGCGGGAGGGGTCCCTACGAGCAGTACTTC
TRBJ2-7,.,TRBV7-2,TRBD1,CASSFYTPGTGFSYEQYF,TGTGCCAGCAGCTTCTATACCCCCGGGACAGGCTTTTCCTACGAGCAGTACTTC
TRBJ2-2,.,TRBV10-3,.,CAISSRSNTGELFF,TGTGCCATCAGTTCACGGTCGAACACCGGGGAGCTGTTTTTT
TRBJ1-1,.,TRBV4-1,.,CASSQGWTVMNTEAFF,TGCGCCAGCAGCCAAGGTTGGACAGTAATGAACACTGAAGCTTTCTTT
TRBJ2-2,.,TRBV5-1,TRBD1,CASSLRGQGASGELFF,TGCGCCAGCAGCTTGAGGGGACAGGGGGCGTCCGGGGAGCTGTTTTTT
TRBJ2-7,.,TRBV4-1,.,CASSQRLSESSYEQYF,TGCGCCAGCAGCCAACGACTTAGCGAAAGCTCCTACGAGCAGTACTTC
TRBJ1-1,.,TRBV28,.,CASSPSGRGGGTEAFF,TGTGCCAGCAGTCCTTCTGGGCGGGGAGGGGGCACTGAAGCTTTCTTT
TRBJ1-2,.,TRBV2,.,CASSFPTEQGSGYGYTF,TGTGCCAGCAGTTTTCCGACCGAACAGGGCTCCGGCTATGGCTACACCTTC